This T cell receptor (beta chain) emerged from a study of a mutant IDH1 vaccine in newly diagnosed glioma. As for the study in general: Vaccines were begun 4-6 weeks after radiotherapy alone, or with temozolomide cycles. There were approximately 62% males and roughly 40% females among treated patients, whose mean age was roughly 40 years.

Details on this clone: The antigen is undetermined. This CDR3 is also generated by other DNA sequences in the sample.

Whole-study findings and limits: Top-clonotype changes in peripheral T cells seemed unrelated to pseudoprogression.

Time point: week 35, safety follow-up. A 20-mer mutant IDH1 peptide at 300 ug was injected subcutaneously with topical imiquimod. The method was immunoSEQ multiplex PCR; TCRdb's version includes in-frame clones alone and lacks a portion of them. The repertoire holds roughly 60,000 clones, with 65% to 75% as singletons. After removal of 4 bases from V and 2 bases from J, the junction contained 1 base not matched to a gene. Germline CDR1 and CDR2: MGHRA and YSYEKL. The CDR3 consists of 13 residues. This chain uses TRBV4-1 with TRBJ2-7; 8 nucleotides match TRBD1. This receptor was obtained from a man aged 50 to 60 with glioma. The source was PBMCs, collected from a glioma patient whose treatment included an IDH1 peptide vaccine. The CDR3: CASSLDRAYEQYF. In DNA, the CDR3 is TGCGCCAGCAGCCTGGACAGGGCCTACGAGCAGTACTTC.